One and the same sample provided the 11 T cell receptor beta chains below, sequenced in a study of T cell changes during pregnancy in multiple sclerosis. Assay: immunoSEQ multiplex PCR; the TCRdb copy retains only in-frame clones and omits some. The repertoire includes under 65,000 clones, about 94% of them detected once, and around 2.5% sits in the top ten. Sequenced here: CD8+ T cells from peripheral blood mononuclear cells, sampled in the third trimester of pregnancy. The receptors originated from a female donor with multiple sclerosis, enrolled in a pregnancy study.

Only a few counts were recorded for this clone. This chain uses TRBV27 with TRBJ2-7; 7 bases fit TRBD1. This CDR3 contains 14 residues. The trim removed 6 bases at V and 3 bases at J, leaving 8 bases unmatched. CDR1 and CDR2 (germline): MNHEY, SMNVEV (reference sequence). The CDR3, as DNA: TGTGCCAGCAGCTCACCGGGACAGAGCTACGAGCAGTACTTC. It encodes CASSSPGQSYEQYF.

The chain recombines TRBV10-3 with TRBJ2-3; 9 nucleotides line up with TRBD2. The CDR3 spans 16 residues. V shed 4 bases, J shed 2 bases, and the junction held 7 bases outside the gene matches. CDR1 and CDR2 (germline): ENHRY, SYGVKD. The CDR3 coding sequence is TGTGCCATCAGTGGGCTCCTAGCGGGGCTCACAGATACGCAGTATTTT. Translated: CAISGLLAGLTDTQYF.

The chain couples TRBV27 to TRBJ2-7, with TRBD1 as a possible D gene (6 bases). Trimming shortened V by 5 bases and J by 2 bases, and 10 bases separated the two germline ends. The CDR3 length is 13 residues. Germline V CDR1 and CDR2: MNHEY, SMNVEV (reference sequence). The CDR3 here is CASSLGQTYEQYF. CDR3 sequence (DNA): TGTGCCAGCAGTCTAGGACAGACCTACGAGCAGTACTTC.

The V gene is TRBV9, the J gene TRBJ2-3; 8 bases are shared with TRBD2. The CDR3 has 15 residues. The germline V gene encodes CDR1 SGDLS and CDR2 YYNGEE. The ends lost 6 bases at V and 2 bases at J; junction bases unmatched: 8. The CDR3 region is CASNGREIDTDTQYF. The CDR3 nucleotides are TGTGCCAGCAACGGGAGGGAGATAGACACAGATACGCAGTATTTT.

This chain joins TRBV7-8 and TRBJ2-5; D is perhaps TRBD1 (6 bases). Germline V CDR1 and CDR2: SGHVS, FQNEAQ. V was cut by 1 base and J by 5 bases, with 17 bases left in between. The CDR3 extends over 16 amino acids. In DNA form, the CDR3 reads TGTGCCAGCAGCTTAGAAGGACAGTTTTCCGTGGAGACCCAGTACTTC. Translation: CASSLEGQFSVETQYF.

V and J are TRBV19 and TRBJ2-1; TRBD2 matches at 13 bases. Trimming at V came to 5 bases and at J to 10 bases, leaving 14 bases not matched to a gene. Germline lookup yields CDR1 LNHDA and CDR2 SQIVND (reference sequence). This CDR3 comprises 17 residues. The CDR3 reads CASSPAPTGLAGDEQFF. The CDR3 DNA is TGTGCCAGTAGTCCTGCCCCAACCGGACTAGCGGGAGACGAGCAGTTCTTC.

The chain is built from TRBV5-1 and TRBJ2-1; 11 bases line up with TRBD1. Germline V gene lookup returns CDR1 SGHRS and CDR2 YFSETQ. The CDR3 spans 15 residues. V lost 2 bases to trimming and J lost 4 bases; unmatched junction nucleotides: 2. The CDR3 here is CASSFGTGGYNEQFF. DNA of the CDR3: TGCGCCAGCAGCTTTGGGACAGGGGGTTACAATGAGCAGTTCTTC.

V and J are TRBV28 and TRBJ2-7, with 11 bases aligning to TRBD1. The junction had 12 bases not matched to a gene; V was cut back by 10 bases and J by 4 bases. The germline CDR1 and CDR2 sequences are MDHEN and SYDVKM. The CDR3 spans 15 residues. The CDR3 loop is CATFEGQGVFYEQYF. In nucleotides, the CDR3 is TGTGCCACCTTTGAGGGACAGGGGGTGTTTTACGAGCAGTACTTC. The full variable domain, completed using reference TRBV28 and TRBJ2-7, is DVKVTQSSRYLVKRTGEKVFLECVQDMDHENMFWYRQDPGLGLRLIYFSYDVKMKEKGDIPEGYSVSREKKERFSLILESASTNQTSMYLCATFEGQGVFYEQYFGPGTRLTVT.

The chain couples TRBV7-2 to TRBJ2-7; 7 bases map to TRBD1. With V trimmed by 4 bases and J by 2 bases, 5 bases remained unmatched. The CDR3 runs to 14 residues. Germline V gene sequence: CDR1 SGHTA, CDR2 FQGNSA. CDR3 region: CASSSGDSTYEQYF. CDR3 DNA: TGTGCCAGCAGCTCAGGGGACAGTACCTACGAGCAGTACTTC.

This chain connects TRBV4-1 to TRBJ2-7; 7 nucleotides line up with TRBD2. Trimming removed 0 bases from V and 3 bases from J; junction bases left unmatched: 5. Germline CDR1 and CDR2: MGHRA and YSYEKL. This CDR3 contains 15 residues. CDR3 in amino acids: CASSQDPGTNYEQYF. CDR3 DNA: TGCGCCAGCAGCCAAGATCCCGGGACTAACTACGAGCAGTACTTC.

A single count supports this clone. This chain links TRBV7-3 with TRBJ2-2, with 8 bases matching TRBD2. Germline assignment: CDR1 SGHTA and CDR2 FQGTGA. J lost 1 base, V lost 5 bases, and 12 bases had no gene match. The CDR3 is made up of 18 amino acids. The CDR3 here is CASSPSIRLAGNTGELFF. The DNA for the CDR3 is TGTGCCAGCAGCCCCTCAATAAGGCTAGCGGGGAACACCGGGGAGCTGTTTTTT. Full variable domain (rest looked up from reference TRBV7-3 and TRBJ2-2): GAGVSQTPSNKVTEKGKYVELRCDPISGHTALYWYRQSLGQGPEFLIYFQGTGAADDSGLPNDRFFAVRPEGSVSTLKIQRTERGDSAVYLCASSPSIRLAGNTGELFFGEGSRLTVL.